This section outlines one TCR beta chain sequence together with its context. The antigen is not known. CDR1 and CDR2 from the germline V gene are SGHDN and FVKESK. This CDR3 comprises 13 residues. J gave up 8 bases and V 0 bases, and 2 bases lay outside the gene matches. Only in-frame clones appear in the TCRdb table, and some are missing; sequencing was by immunoSEQ multiplex PCR. The sample holds approximately 36,000 clones; approximately 93% are singletons and the top ten take 0.55% to 0.75%. The data were obtained in a study of circulating and synovial CD4+ cells in juvenile arthritis. Study outcomes and limitations: Compared with bulk blood, circulating pathogenic-like lymphocytes shared substantially more CDR3 sequences with synovial T cells. CPL versus bulk CD4 samples: T cell genome counts differed by at least an order of magnitude.

The sample comprised CD4+ T cells from blood. The sequence was obtained from a human donor with juvenile idiopathic arthritis. The chain couples TRBV14 to TRBJ2-3; 7 bases are a match to TRBD1. CDR3 loop: CASSQDTGATQYF. The CDR3 nucleotides are TGTGCCAGCAGCCAAGATACAGGGGCTACGCAGTATTTT.